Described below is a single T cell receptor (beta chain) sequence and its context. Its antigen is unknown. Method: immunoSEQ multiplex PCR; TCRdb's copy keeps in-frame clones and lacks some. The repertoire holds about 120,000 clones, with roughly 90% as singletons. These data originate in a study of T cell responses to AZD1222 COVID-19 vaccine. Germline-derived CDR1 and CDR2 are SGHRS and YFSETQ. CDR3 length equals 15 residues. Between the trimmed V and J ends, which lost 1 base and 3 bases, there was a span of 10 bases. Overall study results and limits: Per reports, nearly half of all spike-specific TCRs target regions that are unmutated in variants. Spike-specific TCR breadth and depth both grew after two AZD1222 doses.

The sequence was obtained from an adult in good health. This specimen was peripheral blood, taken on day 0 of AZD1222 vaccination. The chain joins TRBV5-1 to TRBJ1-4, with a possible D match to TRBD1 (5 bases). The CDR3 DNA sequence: TGCGCCAGCAGCTTGTTGGGGGTGGCTAATGAAAAACTGTTTTTT. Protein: CASSLLGVANEKLFF.